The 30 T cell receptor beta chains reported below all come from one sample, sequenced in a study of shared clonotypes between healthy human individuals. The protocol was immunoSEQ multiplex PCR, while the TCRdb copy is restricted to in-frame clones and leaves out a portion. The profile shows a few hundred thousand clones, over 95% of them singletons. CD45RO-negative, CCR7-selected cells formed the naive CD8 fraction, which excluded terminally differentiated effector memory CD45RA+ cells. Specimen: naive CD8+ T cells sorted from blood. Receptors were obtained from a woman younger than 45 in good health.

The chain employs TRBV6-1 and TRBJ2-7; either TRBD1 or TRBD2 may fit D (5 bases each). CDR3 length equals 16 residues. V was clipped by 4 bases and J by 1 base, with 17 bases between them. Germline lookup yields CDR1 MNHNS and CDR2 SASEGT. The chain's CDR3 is CASSGTVRDGSYEQYF. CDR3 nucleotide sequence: TGTGCCAGCAGTGGAACTGTCCGGGACGGGTCCTACGAGCAGTACTTC.

CDR3 DNA sequence: TGTGCCAGCAGTTTAGGACAGGGAATGACTGAAGCTTTCTTT. Translation gives CASSLGQGMTEAFF. This chain connects TRBV27 to TRBJ1-1, with TRBD1 matching over 8 bases. The junction had 4 bases not matched to a gene; V was cut back by 2 bases and J by 5 bases. The CDR3 totals 14 residues. Germline V gene data show CDR1 as MNHEY and CDR2 as SMNVEV (reference sequence).

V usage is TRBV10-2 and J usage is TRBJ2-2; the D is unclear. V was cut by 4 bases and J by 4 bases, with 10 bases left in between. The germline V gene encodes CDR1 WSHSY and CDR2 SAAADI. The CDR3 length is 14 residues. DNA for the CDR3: TGCGCCAGCAGTGCCTACAATCCCACCGGGGAGCTGTTTTTT. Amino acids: CASSAYNPTGELFF.

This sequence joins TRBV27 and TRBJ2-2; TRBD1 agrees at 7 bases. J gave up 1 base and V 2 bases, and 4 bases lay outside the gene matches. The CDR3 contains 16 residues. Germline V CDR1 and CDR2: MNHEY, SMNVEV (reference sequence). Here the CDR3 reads CASSLIPGGNTGELFF. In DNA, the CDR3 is TGTGCCAGCAGTTTAATTCCAGGGGGGAACACCGGGGAGCTGTTTTTT.

The CDR3 nucleotides read TGTGCCATCAGTGAGGGACAGGGAGTCACGAATACGCAGTATTTT. Its translation is CAISEGQGVTNTQYF. J is TRBJ2-3 and V is TRBV10-3; 8 nucleotides agree with TRBD1. CDR1 is ENHRY, CDR2 SYGVKD, per germline. With 2 bases clipped from V and 7 bases from J, the junction kept 8 bases outside the gene matches. The CDR3 covers 15 residues.

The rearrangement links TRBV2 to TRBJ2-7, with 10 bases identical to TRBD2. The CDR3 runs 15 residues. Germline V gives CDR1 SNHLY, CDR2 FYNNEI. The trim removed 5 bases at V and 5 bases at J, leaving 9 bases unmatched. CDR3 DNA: TGTGCCAGCAGTCCCCCTAGCGGGAGTCCCCACGAGCAGTACTTC. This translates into CASSPPSGSPHEQYF.

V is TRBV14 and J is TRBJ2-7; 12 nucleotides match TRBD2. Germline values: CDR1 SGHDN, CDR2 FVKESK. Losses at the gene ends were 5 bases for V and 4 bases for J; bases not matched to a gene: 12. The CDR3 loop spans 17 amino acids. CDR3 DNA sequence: TGTGCCAGCAGCAAAGCCATACTAGCGGGAGGCCCTTACGAGCAGTACTTC. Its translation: CASSKAILAGGPYEQYF. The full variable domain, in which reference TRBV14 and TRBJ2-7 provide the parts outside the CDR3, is EAGVTQFPSHSVIEKGQTVTLRCDPISGHDNLYWYRRVMGKEIKFLLHFVKESKQDESGMPNNRFLAERTGGTYSTLKVQPAELEDSGVYFCASSKAILAGGPYEQYFGPGTRLTVT.

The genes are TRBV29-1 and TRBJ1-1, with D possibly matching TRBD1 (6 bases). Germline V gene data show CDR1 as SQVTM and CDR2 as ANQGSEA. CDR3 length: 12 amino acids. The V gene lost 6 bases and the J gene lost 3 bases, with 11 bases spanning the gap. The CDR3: CSVIRGDTEAFF. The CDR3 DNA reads TGCAGCGTGATCAGGGGCGACACTGAAGCTTTCTTT. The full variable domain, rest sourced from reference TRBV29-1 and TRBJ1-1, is SAVISQKPSRDICQRGTSLTIQCQVDSQVTMMFWYRQQPGQSLTLIATANQGSEATYESGFVIDKFPISRPNLTFSTLTVSNMSPEDSSIYLCSVIRGDTEAFFGQGTRLTVV.

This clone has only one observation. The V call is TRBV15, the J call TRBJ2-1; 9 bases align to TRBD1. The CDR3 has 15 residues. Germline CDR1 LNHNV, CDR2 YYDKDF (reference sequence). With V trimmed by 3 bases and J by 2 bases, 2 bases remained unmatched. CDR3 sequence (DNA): TGTGCCACCAGCAGGGGGACAGGGACCTACAATGAGCAGTTCTTC. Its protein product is CATSRGTGTYNEQFF.

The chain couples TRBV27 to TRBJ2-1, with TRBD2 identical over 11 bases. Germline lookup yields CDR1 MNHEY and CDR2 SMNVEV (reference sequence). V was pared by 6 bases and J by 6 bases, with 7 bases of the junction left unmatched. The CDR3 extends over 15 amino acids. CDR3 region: CASSHGTSGTNEQFF. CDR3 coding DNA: TGTGCCAGCAGCCACGGGACTAGCGGAACCAATGAGCAGTTCTTC.

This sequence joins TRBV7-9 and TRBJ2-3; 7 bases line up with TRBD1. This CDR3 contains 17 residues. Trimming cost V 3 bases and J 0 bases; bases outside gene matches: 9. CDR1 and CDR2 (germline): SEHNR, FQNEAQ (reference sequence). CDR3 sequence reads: CASSFPPMTGSTDTQYF. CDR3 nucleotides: TGTGCCAGCAGCTTCCCTCCGATGACAGGGAGCACAGATACGCAGTATTTT.

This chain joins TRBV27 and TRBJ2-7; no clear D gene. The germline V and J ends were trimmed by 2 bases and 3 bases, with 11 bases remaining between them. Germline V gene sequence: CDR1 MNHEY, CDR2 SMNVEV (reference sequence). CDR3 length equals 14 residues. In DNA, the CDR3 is TGTGCCAGCAGTTTAAGTAGAGATCTCTACGAGCAGTACTTC. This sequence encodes CASSLSRDLYEQYF.

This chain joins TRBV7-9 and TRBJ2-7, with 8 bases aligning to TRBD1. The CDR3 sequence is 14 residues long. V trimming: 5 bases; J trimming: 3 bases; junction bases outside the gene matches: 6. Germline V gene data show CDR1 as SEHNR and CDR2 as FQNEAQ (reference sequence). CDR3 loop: CASSPAGGLYEQYF. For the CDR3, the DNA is TGTGCCAGCAGCCCCGCAGGGGGCCTCTACGAGCAGTACTTC.

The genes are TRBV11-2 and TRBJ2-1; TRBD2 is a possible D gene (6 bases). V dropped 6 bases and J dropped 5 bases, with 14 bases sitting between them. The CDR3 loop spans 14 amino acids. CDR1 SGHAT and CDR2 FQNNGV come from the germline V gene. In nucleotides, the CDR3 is TGTGCCAGCAGAGATAGCGGTTTCAACAATGAGCAGTTCTTC. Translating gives CASRDSGFNNEQFF.

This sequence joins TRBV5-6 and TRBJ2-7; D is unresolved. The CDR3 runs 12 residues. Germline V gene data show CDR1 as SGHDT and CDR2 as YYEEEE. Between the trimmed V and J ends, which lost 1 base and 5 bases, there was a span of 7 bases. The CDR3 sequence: CASSLSRDEQYF. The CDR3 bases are TGTGCCAGCAGCTTGTCACGGGACGAGCAGTACTTC.

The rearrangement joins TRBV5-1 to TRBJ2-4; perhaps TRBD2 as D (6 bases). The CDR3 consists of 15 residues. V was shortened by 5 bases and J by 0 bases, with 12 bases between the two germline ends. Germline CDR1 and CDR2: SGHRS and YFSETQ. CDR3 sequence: CASRWEELAKNIQYF. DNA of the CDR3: TGCGCCAGCAGATGGGAGGAACTAGCCAAAAACATTCAGTACTTC.

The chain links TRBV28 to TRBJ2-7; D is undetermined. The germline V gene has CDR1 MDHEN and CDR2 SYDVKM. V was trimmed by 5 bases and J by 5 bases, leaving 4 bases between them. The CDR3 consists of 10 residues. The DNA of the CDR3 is TGTGCCAGCAGTAATAACGAGCAGTACTTC. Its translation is CASSNNEQYF.

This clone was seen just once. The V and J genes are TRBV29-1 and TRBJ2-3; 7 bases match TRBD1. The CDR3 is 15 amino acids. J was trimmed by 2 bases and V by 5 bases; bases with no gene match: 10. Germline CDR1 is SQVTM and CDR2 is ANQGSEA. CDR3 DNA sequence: TGCAGCGTTAACCGGTGGGACAGAGTCACAGATACGCAGTATTTT. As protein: CSVNRWDRVTDTQYF.

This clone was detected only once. The CDR3 bases are TGTGCCAGCAGTTTATACAGGGATTACTACGAGCAGTACTTC. Its protein product is CASSLYRDYYEQYF. This chain links TRBV27 with TRBJ2-7, with D tentatively TRBD1 (6 bases). The CDR3 is 14 residues long. Trimming left V 1 base short and J 3 bases short, with 10 bases between. Germline CDR1 MNHEY, CDR2 SMNVEV (reference sequence).

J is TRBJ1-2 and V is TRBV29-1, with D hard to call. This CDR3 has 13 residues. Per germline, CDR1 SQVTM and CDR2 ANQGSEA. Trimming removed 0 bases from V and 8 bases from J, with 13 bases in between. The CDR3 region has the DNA TGCAGCGTTGAAGAGTCCCGGGTAGTAGGCTACACCTTC. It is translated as CSVEESRVVGYTF.

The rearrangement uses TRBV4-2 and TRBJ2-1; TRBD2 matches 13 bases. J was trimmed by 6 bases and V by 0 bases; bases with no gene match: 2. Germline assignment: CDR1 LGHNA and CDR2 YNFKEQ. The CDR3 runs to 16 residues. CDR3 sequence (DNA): TGTGCCAGCAGCCAAGAGGGACTAGCGGGACTCAATGAGCAGTTCTTC. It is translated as CASSQEGLAGLNEQFF.

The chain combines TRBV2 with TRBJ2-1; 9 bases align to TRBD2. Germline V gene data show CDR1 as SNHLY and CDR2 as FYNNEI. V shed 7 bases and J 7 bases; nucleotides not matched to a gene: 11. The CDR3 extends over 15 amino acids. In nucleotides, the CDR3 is TGTGCCAGCACCGGGACTAGCACCCTTCTTAATGAGCAGTTCTTC. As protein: CASTGTSTLLNEQFF. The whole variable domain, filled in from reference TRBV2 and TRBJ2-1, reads EPEVTQTPSHQVTQMGQEVILRCVPISNHLYFYWYRQILGQKVEFLVSFYNNEISEKSEIFDDQFSVERPDGSNFTLKIRSTKLEDSAMYFCASTGTSTLLNEQFFGPGTRLTVL.

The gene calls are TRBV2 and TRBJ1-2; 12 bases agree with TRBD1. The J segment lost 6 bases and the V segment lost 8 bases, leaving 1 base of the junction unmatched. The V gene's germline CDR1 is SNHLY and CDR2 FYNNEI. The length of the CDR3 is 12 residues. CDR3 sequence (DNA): TGTGCCAGCGGGACAGGGGGCAATGGCTACACCTTC. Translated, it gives CASGTGGNGYTF.

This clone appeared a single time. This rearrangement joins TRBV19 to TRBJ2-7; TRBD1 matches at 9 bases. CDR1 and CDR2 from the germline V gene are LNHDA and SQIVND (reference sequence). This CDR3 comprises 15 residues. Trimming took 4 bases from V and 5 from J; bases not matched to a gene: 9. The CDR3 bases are TGTGCCAGTAGTACGCTCGGGGACAGGGACGACGAGCAGTACTTC. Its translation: CASSTLGDRDDEQYF.

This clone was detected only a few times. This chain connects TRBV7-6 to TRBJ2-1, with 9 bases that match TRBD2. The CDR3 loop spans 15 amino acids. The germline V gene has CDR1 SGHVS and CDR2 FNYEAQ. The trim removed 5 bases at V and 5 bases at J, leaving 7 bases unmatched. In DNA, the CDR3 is TGTGCCAGCAGCCTTGGACTAGCGATCCACAATGAGCAGTTCTTC. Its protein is CASSLGLAIHNEQFF.

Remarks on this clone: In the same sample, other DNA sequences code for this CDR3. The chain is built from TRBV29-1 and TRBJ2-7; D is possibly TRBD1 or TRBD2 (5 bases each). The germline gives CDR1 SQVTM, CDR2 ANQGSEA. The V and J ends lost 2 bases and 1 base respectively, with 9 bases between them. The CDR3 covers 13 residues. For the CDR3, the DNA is TGCAGCGTTGAATCTGGGGGTTCCTACGAGCAGTACTTC. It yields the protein CSVESGGSYEQYF.

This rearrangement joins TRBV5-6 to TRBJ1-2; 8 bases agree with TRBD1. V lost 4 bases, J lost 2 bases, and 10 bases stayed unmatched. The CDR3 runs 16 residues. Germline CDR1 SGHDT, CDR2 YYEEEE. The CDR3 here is CASSTRTGPKNYGYTF. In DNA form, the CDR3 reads TGTGCCAGCAGCACACGGACAGGGCCAAAGAACTATGGCTACACCTTC.

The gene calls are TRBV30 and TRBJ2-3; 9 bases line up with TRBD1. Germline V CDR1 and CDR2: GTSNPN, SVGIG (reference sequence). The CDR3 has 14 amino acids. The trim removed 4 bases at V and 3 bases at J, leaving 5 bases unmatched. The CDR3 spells CAWTKGQGTDTQYF. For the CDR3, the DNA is TGTGCCTGGACCAAGGGACAGGGAACAGATACGCAGTATTTT.

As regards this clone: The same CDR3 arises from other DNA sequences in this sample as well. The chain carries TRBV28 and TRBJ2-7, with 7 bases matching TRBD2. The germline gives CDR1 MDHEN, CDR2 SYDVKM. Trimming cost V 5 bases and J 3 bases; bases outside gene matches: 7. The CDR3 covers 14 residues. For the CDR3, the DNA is TGTGCCAGCAGTCTACCTAGCGGACGCTACGAGCAGTACTTC. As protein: CASSLPSGRYEQYF.

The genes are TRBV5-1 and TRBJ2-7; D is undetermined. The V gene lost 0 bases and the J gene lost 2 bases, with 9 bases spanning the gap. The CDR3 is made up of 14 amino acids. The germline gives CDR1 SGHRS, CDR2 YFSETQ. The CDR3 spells CASSLGGYPYEQYF. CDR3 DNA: TGCGCCAGCAGCTTGGGGGGTTATCCCTACGAGCAGTACTTC.